The source of this T cell receptor beta chain is a study of neoadjuvant nivolumab and ipilimumab in lung cancer. About the research overall: Nivolumab 3 mg/kg was given days 1, 15 and 29, plus ipilimumab 1 mg/kg day 1 in combination. Study findings and constraints: Only a small number of samples underwent TCR sequencing. Higher pretherapy blood TCR richness went with higher resected-tumor richness.

In this sample, this clone turned up once. What it binds is not known. This table comes from immunoSEQ multiplex PCR, and its TCRdb copy is limited to in-frame clones, with some not included. Here the sample spans more than 7,500 clones, about four fifths being singletons. The input for sequencing was peripheral blood, taken before neoadjuvant nivolumab, alone or with ipilimumab. The clonotype was recovered from an adult with non-small cell lung cancer.

CDR3 in DNA: TGTGCCAGCAGGCATCGGAGCAATCAGCCCCAGCATTTT. Its translation is CASRHRSNQPQHF. The V and J genes are TRBV6-5 and TRBJ1-5; D is unresolved. Trimming took 6 bases from V and 1 from J, leaving 7 bases between them. This CDR3 has 13 amino acids. CDR1 and CDR2 (germline): MNHEY, SVGAGI.